This T cell receptor (beta chain) derives from a study of CD8+ T cells in alopecia areata. Treatment specified: oral pan-JAK inhibitor, 5-10 mg twice daily. Extraction and reverse transcription of RNA yielded cDNA as the sequencing template. Clones were sequenced by immunoSEQ multiplex PCR, and TCRdb holds only the in-frame ones, with some missing. The sample lists 100,000 to 150,000 clones, 61% occurring once. The sequence came from a human donor with alopecia areata. The sequencing here drew on CD4+ T cells sorted from blood, taken at week 4, from a patient treated with tofacitinib.

CDR3 DNA: TGTGCCAGCTCACCAGCGACAGGGGCCCAAGAGACCCAGTACTTC. Translating it yields CASSPATGAQETQYF. The V gene is TRBV18, the J gene TRBJ2-5, with 8 bases aligning to TRBD1. CDR3 size: 15 residues. V shed 2 bases and J 1 base; nucleotides not matched to a gene: 3. Germline CDR1 KGHSH, CDR2 LQKENI.